The count of the clone carrying this T cell receptor (beta chain) is one. The record originates from a study of cytomegalovirus exposure and HLA in healthy donors. Trimming cost V 0 bases and J 2 bases, with 14 bases left between them. The CDR3 contains 16 residues. Germline V lookup: CDR1 SGDLS, CDR2 YYNGEE. The assay was immunoSEQ multiplex PCR, and TCRdb's table has in-frame clones only and misses some. The profile shows 160,000 or so clones, about 83% of them singletons. V and J are TRBV9 and TRBJ1-2; TRBD1 might be the D (6 bases). The sequence was collected from a woman in her twenties or thirties in good health and CMV-seronegative. Sequencing input: PBMCs. The CDR3 DNA is TGTGCCAGCAGCGTAGGGGAAGGGCAGGGGAACTATGGCTACACCTTC. Protein: CASSVGEGQGNYGYTF.